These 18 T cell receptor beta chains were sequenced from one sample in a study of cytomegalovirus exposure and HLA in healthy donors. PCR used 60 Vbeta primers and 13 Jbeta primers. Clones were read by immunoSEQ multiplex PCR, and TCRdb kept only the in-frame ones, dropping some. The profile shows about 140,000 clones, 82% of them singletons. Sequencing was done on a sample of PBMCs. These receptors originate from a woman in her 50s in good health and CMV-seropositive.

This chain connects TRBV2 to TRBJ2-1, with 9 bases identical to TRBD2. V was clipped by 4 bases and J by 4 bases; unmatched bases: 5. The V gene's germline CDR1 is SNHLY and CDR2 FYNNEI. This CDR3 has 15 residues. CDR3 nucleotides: TGTGCCAGCAGTGTGTTGAGCGGGGGGTACAATGAGCAGTTCTTC. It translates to CASSVLSGGYNEQFF.

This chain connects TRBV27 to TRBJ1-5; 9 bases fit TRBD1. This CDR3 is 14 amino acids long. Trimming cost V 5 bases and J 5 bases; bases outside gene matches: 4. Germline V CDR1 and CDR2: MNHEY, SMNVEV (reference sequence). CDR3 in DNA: TGTGCCAGCAGTGTAACAGGGGGCTATCAGCCCCAGCATTTT. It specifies CASSVTGGYQPQHF.

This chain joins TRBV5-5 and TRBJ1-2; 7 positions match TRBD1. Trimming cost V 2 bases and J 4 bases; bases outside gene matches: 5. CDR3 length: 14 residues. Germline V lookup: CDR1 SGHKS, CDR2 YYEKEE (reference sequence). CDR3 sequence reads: CASSFRQGPYGYTF. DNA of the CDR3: TGTGCCAGCAGCTTCCGACAGGGACCCTATGGCTACACCTTC.

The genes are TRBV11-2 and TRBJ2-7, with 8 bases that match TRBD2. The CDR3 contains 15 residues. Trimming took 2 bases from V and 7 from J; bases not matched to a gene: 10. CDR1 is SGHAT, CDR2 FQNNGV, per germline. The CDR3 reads CASSLTSGSEGEQYF. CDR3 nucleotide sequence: TGTGCCAGCAGCTTAACTAGCGGATCCGAGGGGGAGCAGTACTTC.

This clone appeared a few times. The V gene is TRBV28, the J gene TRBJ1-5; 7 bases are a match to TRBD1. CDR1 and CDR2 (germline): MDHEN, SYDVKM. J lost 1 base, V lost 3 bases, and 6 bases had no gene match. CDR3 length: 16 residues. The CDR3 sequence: CASSFLGGESNQPQHF. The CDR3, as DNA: TGTGCCAGCAGTTTTCTAGGGGGCGAGAGCAATCAGCCCCAGCATTTT.

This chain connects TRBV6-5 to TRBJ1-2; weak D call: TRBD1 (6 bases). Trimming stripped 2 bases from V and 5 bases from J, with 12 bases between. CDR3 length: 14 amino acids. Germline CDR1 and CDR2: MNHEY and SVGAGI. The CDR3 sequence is CASSYGRGFYGYTF. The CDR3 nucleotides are TGTGCCAGCAGTTACGGCAGGGGCTTTTATGGCTACACCTTC.

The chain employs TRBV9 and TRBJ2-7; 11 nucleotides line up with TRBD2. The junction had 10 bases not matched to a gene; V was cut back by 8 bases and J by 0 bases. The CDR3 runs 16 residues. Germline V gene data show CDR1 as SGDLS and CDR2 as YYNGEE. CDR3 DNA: TGTGCCAGGGGGGGGACTAGCGGCTTGCGCTCCTACGAGCAGTACTTC. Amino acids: CARGGTSGLRSYEQYF.

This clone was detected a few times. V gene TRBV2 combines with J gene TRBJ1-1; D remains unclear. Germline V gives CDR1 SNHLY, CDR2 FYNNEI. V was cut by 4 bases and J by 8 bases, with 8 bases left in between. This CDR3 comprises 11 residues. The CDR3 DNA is TGTGCCAGCAGTGGACACGGAGAAGCTTTCTTT. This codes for CASSGHGEAFF.

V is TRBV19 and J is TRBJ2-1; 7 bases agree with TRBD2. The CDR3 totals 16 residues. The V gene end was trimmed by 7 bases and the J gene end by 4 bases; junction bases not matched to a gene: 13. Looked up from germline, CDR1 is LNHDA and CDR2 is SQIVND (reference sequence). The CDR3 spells CASTPSRLAVYNEQFF. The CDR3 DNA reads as TGTGCCAGTACCCCCTCTCGCCTAGCGGTATACAATGAGCAGTTCTTC. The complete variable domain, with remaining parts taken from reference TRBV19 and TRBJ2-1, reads DGGITQSPKYLFRKEGQNVTLSCEQNLNHDAMYWYRQDPGQGLRLIYYSQIVNDFQKGDIAEGYSVSREKKESFPLTVTSAQKNPTAFYLCASTPSRLAVYNEQFFGPGTRLTVL.

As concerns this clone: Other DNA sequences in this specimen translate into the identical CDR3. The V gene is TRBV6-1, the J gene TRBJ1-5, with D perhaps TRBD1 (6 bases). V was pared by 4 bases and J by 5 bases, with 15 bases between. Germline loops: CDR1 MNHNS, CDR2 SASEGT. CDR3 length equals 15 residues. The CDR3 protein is CASSGVRGRDQPQHF. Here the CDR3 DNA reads TGTGCCAGCAGTGGGGTCAGGGGCAGGGATCAGCCCCAGCATTTT.

This CDR3 is CASSTYGTGNTIYF. DNA of the CDR3: TGTGCCAGCAGCACCTATGGTACTGGAAACACCATATATTTT. The chain joins TRBV5-4 to TRBJ1-3, with D unclear. Germline V gives CDR1 SGHNT, CDR2 YYREEE (reference sequence). The CDR3 contains 14 residues. With 4 bases removed from V and 2 bases from J, the gap between germline ends came to 10 bases. Together with reference TRBV5-4 and TRBJ1-3, the CDR3 gives the full variable domain: ETGVTQSPTHLIKTRGQQVTLRCSSQSGHNTVSWYQQALGQGPQFIFQYYREEENGRGNFPPRFSGLQFPNYSSELNVNALELDDSALYLCASSTYGTGNTIYFGEGSWLTVV.

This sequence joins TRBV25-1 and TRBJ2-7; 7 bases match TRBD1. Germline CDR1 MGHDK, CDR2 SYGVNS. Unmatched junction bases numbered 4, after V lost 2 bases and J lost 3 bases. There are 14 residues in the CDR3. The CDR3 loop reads CASSEVGTDYEQYF. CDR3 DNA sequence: TGTGCCAGCAGTGAAGTAGGGACAGACTACGAGCAGTACTTC.

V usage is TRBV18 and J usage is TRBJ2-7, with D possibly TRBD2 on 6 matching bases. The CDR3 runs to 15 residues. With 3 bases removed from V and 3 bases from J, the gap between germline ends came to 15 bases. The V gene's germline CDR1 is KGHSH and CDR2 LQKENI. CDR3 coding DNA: TGTGCCAGCTCACCTCCCGGGGGAGTCTACTACGAGCAGTACTTC. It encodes CASSPPGGVYYEQYF.

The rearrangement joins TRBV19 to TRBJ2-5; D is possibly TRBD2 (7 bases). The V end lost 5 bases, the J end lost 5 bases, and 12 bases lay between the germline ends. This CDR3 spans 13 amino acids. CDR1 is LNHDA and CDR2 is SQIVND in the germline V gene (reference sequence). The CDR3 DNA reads TGTGCCAGTAGTGAAGGGAGGGGGGAGACCCAGTACTTC. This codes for CASSEGRGETQYF.

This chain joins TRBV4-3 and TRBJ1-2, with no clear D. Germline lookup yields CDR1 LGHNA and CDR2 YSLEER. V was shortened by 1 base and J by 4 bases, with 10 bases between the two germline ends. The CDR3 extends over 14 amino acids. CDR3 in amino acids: CASSQVLRGYGYTF. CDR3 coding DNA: TGCGCCAGCAGCCAAGTTCTGAGAGGCTATGGCTACACCTTC.

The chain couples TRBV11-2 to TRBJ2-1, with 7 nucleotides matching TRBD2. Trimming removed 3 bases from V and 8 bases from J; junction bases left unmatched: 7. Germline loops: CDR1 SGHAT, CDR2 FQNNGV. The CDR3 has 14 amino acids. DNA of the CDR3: TGTGCCAGCAGCTTCGGACTAGGTATACATGAGCAGTTCTTC. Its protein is CASSFGLGIHEQFF.

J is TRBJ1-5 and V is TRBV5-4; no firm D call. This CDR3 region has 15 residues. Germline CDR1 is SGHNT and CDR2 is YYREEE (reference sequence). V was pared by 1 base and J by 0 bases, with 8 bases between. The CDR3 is CASSLSPGSNQPQHF. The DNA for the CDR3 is TGTGCCAGCAGCTTGAGTCCGGGTAGCAATCAGCCCCAGCATTTT.

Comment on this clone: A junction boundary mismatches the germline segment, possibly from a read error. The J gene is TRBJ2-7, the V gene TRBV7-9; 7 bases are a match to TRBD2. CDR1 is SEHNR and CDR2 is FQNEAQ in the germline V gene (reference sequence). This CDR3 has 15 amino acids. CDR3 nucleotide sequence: TGTTCCAGCAGCTTAGGGAGGGGTGGGGGCTACGAGCAGTACTTC. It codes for CSSSLGRGGGYEQYF.